A selection of T cell receptor beta chains follows, all from one sample in a study of blood T cell repertoires in COVID-19. Profiling relied on immunoSEQ multiplex PCR, and the TCRdb table lists in-frame clones only, not all of them. Here the sample spans about 260,000 clones, more than 70% being singletons. The source material was PBMCs or T cells enriched from blood (not recorded which). These receptors all stem from a woman in her forties or fifties who had recovered from COVID-19. Both conserved end residues are part of each CDR3. The D gene is left open where the match is weak. A clone size is listed for some rows: how often the clone was seen (once, few, many), or a class if it is expanded.

d_gene	abundance	j_gene	v_gene	CDR3aa	CDR3nt
-	-	TRBJ1-4	TRBV28	CASSFNGNEKLFF	TGTGCCAGCAGTTTCAACGGTAATGAAAAACTGTTTTTT
-	-	TRBJ2-3	TRBV3-1/TRBV3-2	CASSQSQGQTDTQYF	TGTGCCAGCAGCCAGAGCCAGGGTCAAACAGATACGCAGTATTTT
TRBD1	-	TRBJ1-1	TRBV15	CATTLKGGTGVSEAFF	TGTGCCACCACCCTTAAAGGGGGGACAGGGGTATCTGAAGCTTTCTTT
TRBD1	-	TRBJ2-2	TRBV10-1	CASSVTGPGELFF	TGCGCCAGCAGTGTGACAGGGCCCGGGGAGCTGTTTTTT
-	-	TRBJ1-3	TRBV7-2	CASSPGHISGNTIYF	TGTGCCAGCAGCCCTGGACACATATCTGGAAACACCATATATTTT
-	-	TRBJ2-5	TRBV3-1/TRBV3-2	CASSQVGRGGPQETQYF	TGTGCCAGCAGCCAAGTTGGGCGAGGAGGCCCACAAGAGACCCAGTACTTC
-	few	TRBJ1-2	TRBV18	CASSPDTGYGYTF	TGTGCCAGCTCACCAGACACAGGGTACGGCTACACCTTC
-	-	TRBJ2-7	TRBV15	CATSPQGFSYEQYF	TGTGCCACCAGCCCCCAGGGGTTCTCCTACGAGCAGTACTTC
TRBD1	-	TRBJ1-3	TRBV7-9	CASSSRGTGTLWSGNTIYF	TGTGCCAGCAGCTCGAGAGGGACAGGGACATTGTGGTCTGGAAACACCATATATTTT
-	-	TRBJ2-7	TRBV7-9	CASSSAGTTPYEQYF	TGTGCCAGCAGCTCAGCCGGGACAACGCCCTACGAGCAGTACTTC
-	-	TRBJ1-5	TRBV9	CASSVGRNNQPQHF	TGTGCCAGCAGCGTAGGGCGGAACAATCAGCCCCAGCATTTT
-	-	TRBJ1-5	TRBV20-1	CSASKGARNNQPQHF	TGCAGTGCTAGTAAAGGGGCGCGGAACAATCAGCCCCAGCATTTT